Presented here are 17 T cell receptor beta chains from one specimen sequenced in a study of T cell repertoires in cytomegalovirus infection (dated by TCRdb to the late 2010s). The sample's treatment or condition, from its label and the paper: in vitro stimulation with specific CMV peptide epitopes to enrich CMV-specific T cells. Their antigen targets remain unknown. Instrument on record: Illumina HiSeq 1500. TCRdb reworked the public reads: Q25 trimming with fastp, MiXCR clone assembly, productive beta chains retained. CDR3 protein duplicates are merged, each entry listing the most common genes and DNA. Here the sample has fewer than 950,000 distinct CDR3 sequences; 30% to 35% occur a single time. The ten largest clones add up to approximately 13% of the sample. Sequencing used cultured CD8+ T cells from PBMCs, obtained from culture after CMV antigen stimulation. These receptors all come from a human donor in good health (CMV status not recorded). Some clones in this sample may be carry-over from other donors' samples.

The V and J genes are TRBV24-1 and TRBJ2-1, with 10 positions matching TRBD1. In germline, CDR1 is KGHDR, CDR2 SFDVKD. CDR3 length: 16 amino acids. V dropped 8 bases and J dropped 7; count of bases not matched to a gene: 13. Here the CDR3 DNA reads TGTGCCACCATCGTAGGGGGGACAGGGGAGAGGAATGAGCAGTTCTTC. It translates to CATIVGGTGERNEQFF.

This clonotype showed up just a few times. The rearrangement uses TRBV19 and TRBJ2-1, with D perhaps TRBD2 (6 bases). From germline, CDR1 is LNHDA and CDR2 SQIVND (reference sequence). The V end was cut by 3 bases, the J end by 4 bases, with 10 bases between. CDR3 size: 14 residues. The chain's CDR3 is CASSIGTEYNEQFF. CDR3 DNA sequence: TGTGCCAGTAGTATCGGGACTGAATACAATGAGCAGTTCTTC.

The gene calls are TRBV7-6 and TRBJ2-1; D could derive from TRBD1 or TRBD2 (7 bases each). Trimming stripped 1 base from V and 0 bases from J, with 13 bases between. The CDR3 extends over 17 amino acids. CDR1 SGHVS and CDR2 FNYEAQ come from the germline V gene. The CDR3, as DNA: TGTGCCAGCAGCTTAGTTTTCAGGGGGGGCTCCTACAATGAGCAGTTCTTC. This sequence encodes CASSLVFRGGSYNEQFF.

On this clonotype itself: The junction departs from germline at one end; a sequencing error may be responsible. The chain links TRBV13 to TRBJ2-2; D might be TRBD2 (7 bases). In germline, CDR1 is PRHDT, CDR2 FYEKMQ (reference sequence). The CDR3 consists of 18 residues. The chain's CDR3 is CACSSTLSGEGNTGELFF. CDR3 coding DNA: TGTGCCTGCAGCTCCACACTCTCAGGGGAGGGGAACACCGGGGAGCTGTTTTTT.

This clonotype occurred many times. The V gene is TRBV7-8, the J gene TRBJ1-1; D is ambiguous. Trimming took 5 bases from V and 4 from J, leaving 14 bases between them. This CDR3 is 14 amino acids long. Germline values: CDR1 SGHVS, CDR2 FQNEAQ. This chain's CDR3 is CASSPHPTGTEAFF. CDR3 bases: TGTGCCAGCAGCCCTCACCCAACGGGCACTGAAGCTTTCTTT.

The CDR3 DNA follows: TGTGCCAGCAGCACCTCCTACAGGCATCAGCCCCAGCATTTT. It is translated as CASSTSYRHQPQHF. The V gene is TRBV5-6, the J gene TRBJ1-5; the D gene is possibly TRBD1 (5 bases). Trimming cost V 4 bases and J 5 bases, with 13 bases left between them. Germline V gene sequence: CDR1 SGHDT, CDR2 YYEEEE. The CDR3 consists of 14 residues. The entire variable domain, with the rest obtained from reference TRBV5-6 and TRBJ1-5, is as follows: DAGVTQSPTHLIKTRGQQVTLRCSPKSGHDTVSWYQQALGQGPQFIFQYYEEEERQRGNFPDRFSGHQFPNYSSELNVNALLLGDSALYLCASSTSYRHQPQHFGDGTRLSIL.

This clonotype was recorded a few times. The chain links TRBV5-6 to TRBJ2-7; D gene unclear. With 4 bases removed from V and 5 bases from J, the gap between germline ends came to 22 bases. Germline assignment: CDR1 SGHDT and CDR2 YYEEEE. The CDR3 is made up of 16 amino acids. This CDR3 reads CASSTWGTSTFDEQYF. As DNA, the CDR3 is TGTGCCAGCAGCACCTGGGGTACCAGCACCTTCGACGAGCAGTACTTC.

The DNA of the CDR3 is TGTGCCAGCAGGTCGGGACTAGCTTCCCAAAGCTCCTACAATGAGCAGTTCTTC. It is translated as CASRSGLASQSSYNEQFF. The V and J genes are TRBV7-6 and TRBJ2-1; 9 bases align to TRBD2. The CDR3 consists of 18 residues. CDR1 SGHVS and CDR2 FNYEAQ come from the germline V gene. Trimming at V came to 6 bases and at J to 0 bases, leaving 12 bases not matched to a gene.

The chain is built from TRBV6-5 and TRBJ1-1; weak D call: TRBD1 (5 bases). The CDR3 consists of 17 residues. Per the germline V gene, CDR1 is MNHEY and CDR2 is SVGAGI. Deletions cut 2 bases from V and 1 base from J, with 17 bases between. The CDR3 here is CASSYTYRGSRNTEAFF. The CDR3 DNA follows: TGTGCCAGCAGTTACACGTATAGGGGTTCGAGGAACACTGAAGCTTTCTTT.

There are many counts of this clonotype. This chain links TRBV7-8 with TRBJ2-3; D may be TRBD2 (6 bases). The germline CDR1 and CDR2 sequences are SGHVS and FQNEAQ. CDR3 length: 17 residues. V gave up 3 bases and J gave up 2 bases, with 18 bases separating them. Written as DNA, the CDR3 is TGTGCCAGCAGCTTTTCCATTGGCGGGGCGAACACAGATACGCAGTATTTT. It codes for CASSFSIGGANTDTQYF.

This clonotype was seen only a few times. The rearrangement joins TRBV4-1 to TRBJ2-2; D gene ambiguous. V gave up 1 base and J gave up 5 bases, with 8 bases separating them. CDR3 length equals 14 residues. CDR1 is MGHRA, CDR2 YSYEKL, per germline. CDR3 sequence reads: CASSQVGNTGELFF. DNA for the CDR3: TGCGCCAGCAGCCAAGTGGGAAATACCGGGGAGCTGTTTTTT.

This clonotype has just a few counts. The CDR3 DNA is TGTGCCATCAGTAAGTGGACAGGGCCGAATGTCTTTGAAGCTTTCTTT. It translates to CAISKWTGPNVFEAFF. The V and J genes are TRBV10-3 and TRBJ1-1; 8 nucleotides align to TRBD1. Germline V gene sequence: CDR1 ENHRY, CDR2 SYGVKD. V was clipped by 5 bases and J by 7 bases; unmatched bases: 15. This CDR3 has 16 residues.

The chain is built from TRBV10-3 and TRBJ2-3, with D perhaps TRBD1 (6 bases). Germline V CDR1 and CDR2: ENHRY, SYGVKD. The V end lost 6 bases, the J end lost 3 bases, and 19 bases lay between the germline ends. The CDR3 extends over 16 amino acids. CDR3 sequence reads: CAISLLTGDSTDTQYF. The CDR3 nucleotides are TGTGCCATCAGCCTCTTGACAGGAGACAGTACAGATACGCAGTATTTT.

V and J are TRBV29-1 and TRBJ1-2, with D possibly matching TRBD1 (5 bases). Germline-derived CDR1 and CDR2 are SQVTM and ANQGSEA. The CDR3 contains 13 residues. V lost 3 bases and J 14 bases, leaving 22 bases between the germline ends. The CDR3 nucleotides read TGCAGCGTTGATCCGAGCCTACCTGACAGTCGTACCTTC. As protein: CSVDPSLPDSRTF.

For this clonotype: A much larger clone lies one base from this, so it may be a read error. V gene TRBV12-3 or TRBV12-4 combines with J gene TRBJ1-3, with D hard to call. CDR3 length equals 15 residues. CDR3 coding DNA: TGTGCCGGCAGGCCCCTAAGGGCCTCTGGAAACACCATATATTTT. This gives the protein CAGRPLRASGNTIYF.

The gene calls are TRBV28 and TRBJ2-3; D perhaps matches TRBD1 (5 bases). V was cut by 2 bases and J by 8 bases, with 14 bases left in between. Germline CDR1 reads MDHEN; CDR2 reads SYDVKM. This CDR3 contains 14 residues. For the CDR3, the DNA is TGTGCCAGCAGTTTAGGGCAGGGTTTCGGTACGCAGTATTTT. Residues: CASSLGQGFGTQYF.

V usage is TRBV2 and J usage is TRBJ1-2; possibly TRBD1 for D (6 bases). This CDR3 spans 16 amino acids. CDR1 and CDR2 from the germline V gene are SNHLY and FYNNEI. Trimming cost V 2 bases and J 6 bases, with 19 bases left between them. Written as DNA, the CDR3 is TGTGCCAGCAGTGAACTTCTGGACAGCCCGCTCGATGGCTACACCTTC. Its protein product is CASSELLDSPLDGYTF.